This entry lists 26 T cell receptor beta chains sequenced from one sample in a study of molecular identifiers for immune sequencing clone quantification. One entry per CDR3 protein results from TCRdb running MiXCR on the PCR reads. This repertoire shows hundreds of thousands of distinct CDR3 sequences, less than 30% found once; its top ten account for about 0.8%. The sequenced sample consisted of naive CD8+ T cells from blood, with Jurkat cell RNA spiked in. As to subset: FACS-sorted CD8+CD4-CCR7+CD45RA+ naive T cells. Receptors originate from a human donor in good health. Some libraries in this study had Jurkat cell RNA spiked in.

The V call is TRBV10-3, the J call TRBJ2-7; D is perhaps TRBD2 (6 bases). Deletions cut 5 bases from V and 0 bases from J, with 11 bases between. CDR3 length equals 14 residues. Germline V lookup: CDR1 ENHRY, CDR2 SYGVKD. The CDR3 coding sequence is TGTGCCATCAGTAGGGACGGGAGCTCCTACGAGCAGTACTTC. Residues: CAISRDGSSYEQYF.

This chain joins TRBV3-1 and TRBJ1-2, with 9 nucleotides matching TRBD1. With 7 bases clipped from V and 1 base from J, the junction kept 7 bases outside the gene matches. In germline, CDR1 is LGHDT, CDR2 YNNKEL (reference sequence). The CDR3 covers 15 residues. CDR3 residues: CASNPTGGHNYGYTF. The CDR3 DNA sequence: TGTGCCAGCAACCCAACAGGGGGCCATAACTATGGCTACACCTTC.

The V call is TRBV7-2, the J call TRBJ2-7; 7 nucleotides align to TRBD1. The J segment lost 4 bases and the V segment lost 5 bases, leaving 8 bases of the junction unmatched. This CDR3 is 14 amino acids long. Germline V gene lookup returns CDR1 SGHTA and CDR2 FQGNSA. CDR3 sequence reads: CASSGRDSLYEQYF. CDR3 DNA: TGTGCCAGCAGCGGCCGGGACAGCCTTTACGAGCAGTACTTC.

The V and J genes are TRBV19 and TRBJ1-5; possible D gene TRBD1, 5 bases. Germline assignment: CDR1 LNHDA and CDR2 SQIVND (reference sequence). The CDR3 has 14 amino acids. Trimming stripped 6 bases from V and 5 bases from J, with 14 bases between. In DNA form, the CDR3 reads TGTGCCAGTAGATCAGGGCCATGGGATCAGCCCCAGCATTTT. This codes for CASRSGPWDQPQHF.

As for this clonotype: This may arise from a read error, as a much more abundant clone is one base away. The chain links TRBV10-3 to TRBJ2-7; D gene unclear. Per the germline V gene, CDR1 is ENHRY and CDR2 is SYGVKD. This CDR3 spans 10 amino acids. CDR3 protein: CVHPRYEQYF. The CDR3 coding sequence is TGTGTCCATCCGAGATACGAGCAGTACTTC.

The chain uses TRBV13 and TRBJ1-6, with TRBD1 matching over 9 bases. The V segment lost 5 bases and the J segment 9 bases; nucleotides outside the gene matches: 8. CDR3 length equals 15 residues. From germline, CDR1 is PRHDT and CDR2 FYEKMQ (reference sequence). CDR3 sequence: CASSMSRDRVSPLHF. The CDR3 DNA follows: TGTGCCAGCAGCATGTCCCGGGACAGGGTTTCACCCCTCCACTTT.

This clonotype turned up a few times. The chain employs TRBV20-1 and TRBJ1-5, with D perhaps matching TRBD1 (6 bases). This CDR3 comprises 16 residues. Trimming cost V 1 base and J 7 bases, with 20 bases left between them. Germline V gene sequence: CDR1 DFQATT, CDR2 SNEGSKA (reference sequence). CDR3 amino acids: CSARVHLGGAGQPQHF. As DNA, the CDR3 is TGCAGTGCTAGAGTCCACTTGGGGGGCGCGGGACAGCCCCAGCATTTT.

Ten or more counts support this clonotype. The chain recombines TRBV27 with TRBJ1-4; D not resolved. CDR1 MNHEY and CDR2 SMNVEV come from the germline V gene (reference sequence). Trimming took 6 bases from V and 4 from J, leaving 9 bases between them. The CDR3 extends over 13 amino acids. This CDR3 is CASRTLSNEKLFF. The DNA for the CDR3 is TGTGCCAGCAGGACCCTGAGTAATGAAAAACTGTTTTTT.

This clonotype has ten or more counts. The chain recombines TRBV20-1 with TRBJ2-3; D is unclear. The length of the CDR3 is 15 residues. Looked up from germline, CDR1 is DFQATT and CDR2 is SNEGSKA (reference sequence). Trimming shortened V by 2 bases and J by 5 bases, and 17 bases separated the two germline ends. This CDR3 reads CSARFSLARVDTQYF. CDR3 nucleotides: TGCAGTGCTAGATTTTCGCTGGCTCGGGTAGATACGCAGTATTTT.

At least ten counts were recorded for this clonotype. The CDR3: CASSVGGSNAGELFF. The CDR3 bases are TGTGCCAGCAGCGTAGGAGGATCCAACGCCGGGGAGCTGTTTTTT. The chain employs TRBV9 and TRBJ2-2; D remains unclear. The CDR3 is 15 amino acids. With 0 bases removed from V and 6 bases from J, the gap between germline ends came to 12 bases. CDR1 is SGDLS and CDR2 is YYNGEE in the germline V gene.

The sample holds a few counts of this clonotype. The chain recombines TRBV13 with TRBJ2-5, with D possibly TRBD2 on 5 matching bases. The V end was cut by 5 bases, the J end by 6 bases, with 13 bases between. Per the germline V gene, CDR1 is PRHDT and CDR2 is FYEKMQ (reference sequence). This CDR3 has 13 residues. The CDR3 sequence is CASSQNEGKTQYF. The CDR3 region has the DNA TGTGCCAGCAGCCAAAACGAGGGTAAGACCCAGTACTTC.

This clonotype turned up a few times. The genes are TRBV21-1 and TRBJ1-5; the DNA was not used to check the table's D call, TRBD1. TRBV21-1 is a pseudogene locus. This CDR3 spans 17 amino acids. Written as DNA, the CDR3 is TGTGACACTTCCTGCAGGGCGGGGTTGTTTAGCAATCAGCCCCAGCATTTT. The encoded protein is CDTSCRAGLFSNQPQHF.

This clonotype has a handful of counts. V usage is TRBV6-6 and J usage is TRBJ2-7; 9 bases align to TRBD2. This CDR3 spans 16 amino acids. V lost 4 bases and J lost 4; bases outside the gene matches: 11. Germline CDR1 MNHNY, CDR2 SVGAGI (reference sequence). CDR3 region: CASSSGGEREAYEQYF. For the CDR3, the DNA is TGTGCCAGCAGTTCGGGGGGGGAGCGGGAGGCTTACGAGCAGTACTTC.

This clonotype was seen a handful of times. The chain uses TRBV27 and TRBJ1-4; D is perhaps TRBD1 (5 bases). Germline CDR1 is MNHEY and CDR2 is SMNVEV (reference sequence). Trimming stripped 6 bases from V and 5 bases from J, with 10 bases between. The CDR3 sequence is 13 residues long. CDR3 protein: CASRVTVNEKLFF. CDR3 bases: TGTGCCAGCAGGGTGACAGTCAATGAAAAACTGTTTTTT.

The genes are TRBV5-5 and TRBJ2-7; tentative D call: TRBD1 (6 bases). CDR1 and CDR2 from the germline V gene are SGHKS and YYEKEE (reference sequence). V was trimmed by 1 base and J by 2 bases, leaving 13 bases between them. The CDR3 has 15 amino acids. For the CDR3, the DNA is TGTGCCAGCAGCTTGTTCGAGGACAGCACCTACGAGCAGTACTTC. Translated: CASSLFEDSTYEQYF.

The sample holds many counts of this clonotype. CDR3 nucleotides: TGTGCCAGCAGTGAACTTGGGTTCGAGCAGTACTTC. Encoded protein: CASSELGFEQYF. The chain has TRBV6-1 and TRBJ2-7; D not certain. CDR3 size: 12 residues. From germline, CDR1 is MNHNS and CDR2 SASEGT. Trimming took 2 bases from V and 6 from J, leaving 8 bases between them.

This clonotype was seen a few times. The gene calls are TRBV7-6 and TRBJ1-4; the D gene is possibly TRBD1 (6 bases). The CDR3 consists of 18 residues. The V gene lost 2 bases and the J gene lost 8 bases, with 24 bases spanning the gap. Per germline, CDR1 SGHVS and CDR2 FNYEAQ. This chain's CDR3 is CASSLTTIWGRDQEKLFF. In DNA, the CDR3 is TGTGCCAGCAGCTTAACCACGATCTGGGGGCGCGACCAAGAAAAACTGTTTTTT.

A note on this clonotype: Being one base from a much bigger clone, this may be a read error. V is TRBV14 and J is TRBJ2-7; TRBD1 matches at 8 bases. The CDR3 runs 16 residues. The V gene end was trimmed by 1 base and the J gene end by 0 bases; junction bases not matched to a gene: 5. The germline V gene has CDR1 SGHDN and CDR2 FVKESK. Here the CDR3 DNA reads TGTGCCAGCAGCCAAGCAGGGACAGGTTACTCCTACGAGCAGTACTTC. This translates into CASSQAGTGYSYEQYF.

This chain joins TRBV24-1 and TRBJ2-3; a possible D gene is TRBD2 (6 bases). V was cut by 3 bases and J by 8 bases, with 11 bases left in between. Germline loops: CDR1 KGHDR, CDR2 SFDVKD. The CDR3 runs 13 residues. The CDR3, as DNA: TGTGCCACCAGTGATGGGAAGGGAGGTACGCAGTATTTT. Translating gives CATSDGKGGTQYF.

In this sample, this clonotype turned up many times. The chain has TRBV4-3 and TRBJ2-1, with D possibly being TRBD1 (6 bases). The CDR3 totals 16 residues. With 1 base removed from V and 4 bases from J, the gap between germline ends came to 14 bases. Germline V gives CDR1 LGHNA, CDR2 YSLEER. CDR3 bases: TGCGCCAGCAGCCAAGTGGAGAATACAGGGTACAATGAGCAGTTCTTC. This gives the protein CASSQVENTGYNEQFF.

This rearrangement joins TRBV7-8 to TRBJ2-3; 9 bases are a match to TRBD2. This CDR3 has 17 residues. V shed 1 base and J 8 bases; nucleotides not matched to a gene: 13. Germline CDR1 and CDR2: SGHVS and FQNEAQ. In DNA, the CDR3 is TGTGCCAGCAGCTTAGACAAAGTCGGACTAGCGATTAGTACGCAGTATTTT. Translating it yields CASSLDKVGLAISTQYF.

V is TRBV18 and J is TRBJ1-4, with a tentative D call TRBD1 (6 bases). There are 14 residues in the CDR3. Trimming removed 3 bases from V and 8 bases from J, with 13 bases in between. Germline assignment: CDR1 KGHSH and CDR2 LQKENI. The DNA of the CDR3 is TGTGCCAGCTCACCGGACAGAATGATCGAAAAACTGTTTTTT. This translates into CASSPDRMIEKLFF.

As for this clonotype: Being one base from a much bigger clone, this may be a read error. The V and J genes are TRBV9 and TRBJ2-5; 10 bases fit TRBD2. CDR1 is SGDLS, CDR2 YYNGEE, per germline. This CDR3 has 14 residues. The CDR3 here is CACSVGLAEETQYF. DNA for the CDR3: TGTGCCTGCAGCGTAGGACTAGCGGAAGAGACCCAGTACTTC.

In this sample, this clonotype turned up many times. The chain is built from TRBV11-3 and TRBJ1-5; 7 nucleotides agree with TRBD1. This CDR3 is built from 15 residues. After removal of 5 bases from V and 4 bases from J, the junction contained 8 bases not matched to a gene. From germline, CDR1 is SGHNT and CDR2 YENEEA. This CDR3 is CASSGGTERNQPQHF. In nucleotides, the CDR3 is TGTGCCAGCAGCGGCGGGACAGAGAGAAATCAGCCCCAGCATTTT.

The chain is built from TRBV27 and TRBJ1-5; D is unresolved. The V and J ends lost 5 bases and 2 bases respectively, with 13 bases between them. The V gene's germline CDR1 is MNHEY and CDR2 SMNVEV (reference sequence). The CDR3 covers 15 residues. The CDR3 loop is CASSDGRAGNQPQHF. Written as DNA, the CDR3 is TGTGCCAGCAGTGACGGGAGGGCTGGCAATCAGCCCCAGCATTTT.

This clonotype has a count of ten or more. The V call is TRBV5-1, the J call TRBJ1-1; a possible D gene is TRBD1 (6 bases). Germline lookup yields CDR1 SGHRS and CDR2 YFSETQ. The CDR3 is 15 residues long. V dropped 2 bases and J dropped 6 bases, with 17 bases sitting between them. The CDR3 nucleotides read TGCGCCAGCAGCTTAGTTCAGGGGTCCTCACCTGAAGCTTTCTTT. It translates to CASSLVQGSSPEAFF.